This T cell receptor beta chain was observed in a study of CD8 T cells in ankylosing spondylitis. TCRdb called the 5' RACE reads again in MiXCR, with one record for every CDR3 protein. Here the sample spans some 350,000 distinct CDR3 sequences, approximately 14% being singletons. The sequenced sample was blood, either unsorted or a sorted T cell fraction (not recorded which). This sequence was found in a male donor with ankylosing spondylitis or in good health (not recorded which).

The CDR3, as DNA: TGCAGCGTTGGAGGGGATCAAGAGACCCAGTACTTC. This translates into CSVGGDQETQYF. J is TRBJ2-5 and V is TRBV29-1; perhaps D is TRBD1 or TRBD2 (5 bases each). This CDR3 is 12 amino acids long. V lost 4 bases and J 2 bases, leaving 8 bases between the germline ends. Germline V gene data show CDR1 as SQVTM and CDR2 as ANQGSEA.